This TCR beta chain was found in a study of response to subunit inactivated influenza vaccine. Study-wide results and caveats: Each seasonal influenza vaccination recruits few new T cells, the authors suggested.

TCRdb ran MiXCR on the RT-PCR reads and lists one entry per CDR3 protein. The table includes around 710,000 distinct CDR3 sequences, 14% detected once. About this clonotype: No antigen is known for it.

Germline CDR1 is SGHRS and CDR2 is YFSETQ. This CDR3 is 14 amino acids long. Trimming stripped 1 base from V and 3 bases from J, with 10 bases between. The TCR originated in a man aged 45-65 years who received an inactivated influenza vaccine. This chain joins TRBV5-1 and TRBJ1-2, with unresolved D. The sequenced sample was PBMCs from blood, obtained roughly 2 weeks before vaccination. The CDR3 bases are TGCGCCAGCAGCTTGTTAGCCCTGGACTATGGCTACACCTTC. It specifies CASSLLALDYGYTF.